The T cell receptor (beta chain) under discussion was sequenced for a study of blood T cell repertoires in COVID-19. In the study overall: COVID-19 samples from acute and convalescent phases originated in the United States, Italy and Spain. PBMCs, B-cell-depleted T cells, or T cells provided the cDNA or gDNA that made up the material.

CDR1 SGHTA and CDR2 FQGNSA come from the germline V gene. This CDR3 region has 19 residues. Trimming removed 1 base from V and 3 bases from J; junction bases left unmatched: 14. In the original processing: Reference gene primer amplification gave nucleated cell count estimates. Assay used: immunoSEQ multiplex PCR; TCRdb lists only in-frame clones, some missing. V, J and clone size reflect that table, while D and trimming were determined from the DNA. The sample shows 300,000 to 400,000 clones, around nine tenths of them seen only once. This clonotype was obtained from a man in his fifties or sixties with active or convalescent COVID-19. This chain joins TRBV7-2 and TRBJ1-4, with TRBD1 matching over 7 bases. Sequencing input: peripheral blood. CDR3 bases: TGTGCCAGCAGCTTAGTGGTGGGAGAGGGGGCAGAGGCTAATGAAAAACTGTTTTTT. It translates to CASSLVVGEGAEANEKLFF. The entire variable domain, with the rest obtained from reference TRBV7-2 and TRBJ1-4, is as follows: GAGVSQSPSNKVTEKGKDVELRCDPISGHTALYWYRQSLGQGLEFLIYFQGNSAPDKSGLPSDRFSAERTGGSVSTLTIQRTQQEDSAVYLCASSLVVGEGAEANEKLFFGSGTQLSVL.